The clone carrying this T cell receptor beta chain was observed a single time. What it binds is not known. The DNA input per sorted-subset replicate PCR was 200 to 250 ng, corresponding to around 30,000 T cell genomes. Here immunoSEQ multiplex PCR was the method, and the copy in TCRdb shows in-frame clones only, minus some. The data show millions of clones, with approximately 95% seen just once and under 0.45% held by the top ten. The data derive from a study of shared clonotypes between healthy human individuals. About the research overall: Donors had three CD4 naive, three CD4 memory, two CD8 naive and one CD8 memory plate apiece.

Study findings and constraints: Clonotype sharing among donors, it was expected, would be affected by sequencing depth.

The CDR3 covers 13 residues. The specimen was naive CD4+ T cells from PBMCs. Subset in this sample: CD45RA+ positively selected. The receptor comes from a man younger than 30 in good health. Some clones in this sample may be carry-over from other donors' samples. The chain combines TRBV21-1 with TRBJ2-6; TRBD2 reflects the table's D call only, with no check against the DNA. TRBV21-1 is a listed pseudogene. CDR3 DNA sequence: TGTGCCAGGAAGCCCCCCGGGGCCAACGTCCTGACTTTC. Protein: CARKPPGANVLTF.